The T cell receptor beta chain described here comes from a study of long-term antiretroviral therapy in people with HIV. Study-wide findings and caveats: Pre-ART expanded clones dominated the repertoire at every time point. Blood sampling spanned 2004 to 2017, possibly under older ART regimens.

In the case of this clone: Its antigen is still unknown.

Runs used v3.0 of the immunoSEQ assay and were done at survey level. The method was immunoSEQ multiplex PCR; TCRdb's version includes in-frame clones alone and lacks a portion of them. The table lists 45,000 to 50,000 clones, around 80% of them singletons. This CDR3 has 15 amino acids. V was shortened by 6 bases and J by 5 bases, with 18 bases between the two germline ends. Germline V gene sequence: CDR1 SNHLY, CDR2 FYNNEI. The chain recombines TRBV2 with TRBJ2-3; D is unresolved. The sequencing here drew on unsorted PBMCs, taken 0.8 years after starting antiretroviral therapy. The sequence was obtained from a woman between 18 and 30 years old with HIV. The CDR3 protein is CASRARVFGVDTQYF. The CDR3 nucleotides are TGTGCCAGCAGAGCACGGGTCTTTGGGGTAGATACGCAGTATTTT.